The 25 T cell receptor beta chains below were found in one sample sequenced in a study of T-cell reconstitution after alpha-beta-depleted transplantation in children (dated by TCRdb to the mid-2010s). The library was made by PCR. Sequenced using an Illumina HiSeq 2500. To normalize quantification of the TCRbeta repertoire, the TCR libraries were built with molecular barcoding that relied on unique molecular identifiers. TCRdb itself trimmed the public reads at Q25 with fastp, ran MiXCR and retained productive beta chains. Under each unique CDR3 protein, matching rows form one entry showing the most common genes and DNA. The sample profile shows 640,000 or so distinct CDR3 sequences; roughly 17% of them were found once. Jointly, the top ten make up 0.8% to 1.1% of the sample. Sample: PBMCs from the stem cell graft donor, taken from the stem cell graft. The receptors were sampled from a human donor who donated a stem cell graft to a child with acute myeloid leukemia.

This chain uses TRBV5-4 with TRBJ2-6, with D hard to call. The CDR3 is 15 residues long. V shed 6 bases and J shed 1 base, with 11 bases lying between them. Germline CDR1 and CDR2: SGHNT and YYREEE (reference sequence). The CDR3 sequence: CASNLAGSGANVLTF. The CDR3 nucleotides read TGTGCCAGCAACCTGGCTGGGTCTGGGGCCAACGTCCTGACTTTC.

Comment on this clonotype: At one end the junction does not follow the germline gene, possibly because of a read error. This chain links TRBV20-1 with TRBJ1-6, with D perhaps matching TRBD1 (6 bases). CDR1 is DFQATT and CDR2 is SNEGSKA in the germline V gene (reference sequence). The CDR3 extends over 16 amino acids. Written as DNA, the CDR3 is TGCTGTGCTTCTCACCCCGTCGACAGGTTGGATTCACCCCTCCACTTT. It is translated as CCASHPVDRLDSPLHF.

There are a few counts of this clonotype. This sequence joins TRBV19 and TRBJ2-2; 7 bases line up with TRBD1. After removal of 7 bases from V and 0 bases from J, the junction contained 5 bases not matched to a gene. CDR3 size: 15 residues. From germline, CDR1 is LNHDA and CDR2 SQIVND (reference sequence). The CDR3, as DNA: TGTGCCAGTACCAGGGACAGACCGAACACCGGGGAGCTGTTTTTT. Translated, it gives CASTRDRPNTGELFF.

This clonotype was found many times. The chain has TRBV7-6 and TRBJ1-3, with TRBD1 as a possible D gene (5 bases). The germline V and J ends were trimmed by 9 bases and 3 bases, with 15 bases remaining between them. CDR1 and CDR2 from the germline V gene are SGHVS and FNYEAQ. The length of the CDR3 is 14 residues. DNA for the CDR3: TGTGCCAGTAGACCCGGGGCGGTTGGAAACACCATATATTTT. Its translation: CASRPGAVGNTIYF.

Only a few counts were recorded for this clonotype. This chain joins TRBV20-1 and TRBJ1-1, with D unclear. Germline-derived CDR1 and CDR2 are DFQATT and SNEGSKA (reference sequence). The CDR3 extends over 14 amino acids. V was trimmed by 5 bases and J by 1 base, leaving 14 bases between them. The CDR3 coding sequence is TGCAGTGCTCCCCCACCGGGAGAGAACACTGAAGCTTTCTTT. Its protein is CSAPPPGENTEAFF.

This clonotype was recorded at least ten times. The V and J genes are TRBV7-6 and TRBJ1-1; a weak D match, TRBD1 (6 bases). Germline loops: CDR1 SGHVS, CDR2 FNYEAQ. V lost 6 bases to trimming and J lost 3 bases, with 11 bases between them. The CDR3 runs to 13 residues. The CDR3 nucleotides read TGTGCCAGCAGGGCCCCAGGGGACACTGAAGCTTTCTTT. This sequence encodes CASRAPGDTEAFF. The whole variable domain, remainder taken from reference TRBV7-6 and TRBJ1-1, is GAGVSQSPRYKVTKRGQDVALRCDPISGHVSLYWYRQALGQGPEFLTYFNYEAQQDKSGLPNDRFSAERPEGSISTLTIQRTEQRDSAMYRCASRAPGDTEAFFGQGTRLTVV.

This clonotype was picked up many times. The V call is TRBV20-1, the J call TRBJ2-5; 7 nucleotides line up with TRBD2. The trim removed 6 bases at V and 1 base at J, leaving 11 bases unmatched. This CDR3 region has 15 residues. Per germline, CDR1 DFQATT and CDR2 SNEGSKA (reference sequence). The CDR3 DNA reads as TGCAGTGCGACGCACAGCGGGGAGGGCCAAGAGACCCAGTACTTC. Amino acid sequence: CSATHSGEGQETQYF.

The chain carries TRBV7-9 and TRBJ1-2; D is unclear. The CDR3 runs 14 residues. V dropped 5 bases and J dropped 3 bases, with 13 bases sitting between them. Germline V gene lookup returns CDR1 SEHNR and CDR2 FQNEAQ (reference sequence). The CDR3 sequence is CASSPLTEDYGYTF. CDR3 sequence (DNA): TGTGCCAGCAGCCCCCTCACAGAGGACTATGGCTACACCTTC.

This clonotype appeared many times. The rearrangement joins TRBV24-1 to TRBJ2-4; D not certain. The CDR3 is 13 amino acids. Per germline, CDR1 KGHDR and CDR2 SFDVKD. The V and J ends lost 4 bases and 9 bases respectively, with 12 bases between them. CDR3 loop: CATSDATWGIQYF. CDR3 in DNA: TGTGCCACCAGTGACGCGACCTGGGGCATTCAGTACTTC.

The gene calls are TRBV3-1 and TRBJ2-2, with 11 bases aligning to TRBD1. CDR1 is LGHDT, CDR2 YNNKEL, per germline (reference sequence). V lost 4 bases, J lost 4 bases, and 11 bases stayed unmatched. The CDR3 consists of 18 residues. As DNA, the CDR3 is TGTGCCAGCAGCCCAAGGACAGGGGGCATCGGCGGCACCGGGGAGCTGTTTTTT. Protein product: CASSPRTGGIGGTGELFF.

This clonotype occurred a few times. V is TRBV10-3 and J is TRBJ1-2; D gene ambiguous. The V gene lost 3 bases and the J gene lost 8 bases, with 10 bases spanning the gap. Germline CDR1 and CDR2: ENHRY and SYGVKD. This CDR3 has 12 amino acids. CDR3: CAISDPKGGYTF. The CDR3 region has the DNA TGTGCCATCAGTGACCCGAAAGGGGGCTACACCTTC.

This clonotype occurred many times. The chain couples TRBV11-1 to TRBJ2-1; TRBD1 aligns across 8 bases. V dropped 4 bases and J dropped 2; count of bases not matched to a gene: 13. The germline V gene encodes CDR1 SGHAT and CDR2 FQDESV (reference sequence). The CDR3 loop spans 18 amino acids. CDR3 region: CASSSTGTGLVPYNEQFF. The CDR3 DNA sequence: TGTGCCAGCAGCTCAACCGGGACAGGACTCGTACCCTACAATGAGCAGTTCTTC.

This clonotype has more than one count but fewer than ten. The V gene is TRBV12-3 or TRBV12-4, the J gene TRBJ1-1; D perhaps matches TRBD1 (5 bases). Deletions cut 6 bases from V and 5 bases from J, with 22 bases between. CDR3 length: 16 amino acids. The CDR3 DNA reads as TGTGCCAGCAGCCCAGGTGGGTGGGGCCGGGGGACTGAAGCTTTCTTT. Translated: CASSPGGWGRGTEAFF.

This clonotype has at least ten counts. The rearrangement uses TRBV20-1 and TRBJ2-1, with D possibly matching TRBD2 (5 bases). V dropped 5 bases and J dropped 5 bases, with 10 bases sitting between them. The CDR3 runs to 12 residues. Germline-derived CDR1 and CDR2 are DFQATT and SNEGSKA (reference sequence). The CDR3 nucleotides are TGCAGTGCTGCGACTATAAACAATGAGCAGTTCTTC. Translation: CSAATINNEQFF.

The gene calls are TRBV20-1 and TRBJ1-1; D unclear. V lost 3 bases and J 0 bases, leaving 14 bases between the germline ends. CDR3 size: 15 residues. Per the germline V gene, CDR1 is DFQATT and CDR2 is SNEGSKA (reference sequence). For the CDR3, the DNA is TGCAGTGCTAGCGACGGGAGATCGGTGAACACTGAAGCTTTCTTT. Translating gives CSASDGRSVNTEAFF.

The V and J genes are TRBV7-3 and TRBJ2-2; tentatively, D is TRBD1 or TRBD2 (6 bases each). Germline loops: CDR1 SGHTA, CDR2 FQGTGA. The CDR3 contains 17 residues. The V gene lost 5 bases and the J gene lost 5 bases, with 21 bases spanning the gap. The CDR3 nucleotides read TGTGCCAGCAGCCCTAAAAGGGGGGCTAGCACGACCGGGGAGCTGTTTTTT. Translating gives CASSPKRGASTTGELFF.

Many counts were recorded for this clonotype. The chain is built from TRBV20-1 and TRBJ2-7, with TRBD1 matching over 10 bases. CDR1 and CDR2 (germline): DFQATT, SNEGSKA (reference sequence). The CDR3 has 13 amino acids. The trim removed 6 bases at V and 5 bases at J, leaving 7 bases unmatched. The CDR3 coding sequence is TGCAGTGCCCCGGGACAGGGGTCGGACGAGCAGTACTTC. Its protein is CSAPGQGSDEQYF.

This clonotype appeared many times. This rearrangement joins TRBV20-1 to TRBJ1-6, with unresolved D. The V end lost 0 bases, the J end lost 9 bases, and 6 bases lay between the germline ends. The CDR3 runs to 12 residues. Germline-derived CDR1 and CDR2 are DFQATT and SNEGSKA (reference sequence). The CDR3 sequence: CSARDAGSPLHF. In DNA, the CDR3 is TGCAGTGCTAGAGATGCAGGTTCACCCCTCCACTTT.

This clonotype was counted many times. The chain joins TRBV29-1 to TRBJ1-1; the D gene is possibly TRBD1 (5 bases). The CDR3 is made up of 13 amino acids. Trimming shortened V by 0 bases and J by 5 bases, and 10 bases separated the two germline ends. Germline V gene lookup returns CDR1 SQVTM and CDR2 ANQGSEA. This chain's CDR3 is CSVEDGGRTEAFF. The CDR3 DNA reads as TGCAGCGTTGAAGATGGGGGGAGGACTGAAGCTTTCTTT.

This clonotype was picked up a small number of times. The chain combines TRBV5-1 with TRBJ2-1; D is tentatively TRBD1 or TRBD2 (5 bases each). Trimming cost V 4 bases and J 5 bases, with 13 bases left between them. This CDR3 is built from 14 residues. The germline V gene encodes CDR1 SGHRS and CDR2 YFSETQ. The chain's CDR3 is CASSRGCCDNEQFF. The CDR3 bases are TGCGCCAGCAGCCGGGGCTGTTGCGACAATGAGCAGTTCTTC. Looking up the rest from reference TRBV5-1 and TRBJ2-1 gives the full variable domain: KAGVTQTPRYLIKTRGQQVTLSCSPISGHRSVSWYQQTPGQGLQFLFEYFSETQRNKGNFPGRFSGRQFSNSRSEMNVSTLELGDSALYLCASSRGCCDNEQFFGPGTRLTVL.

This clonotype was observed at least ten times. The J gene is TRBJ2-1, the V gene TRBV20-1, with TRBD2 identical over 8 bases. CDR3 length: 16 residues. The V gene's germline CDR1 is DFQATT and CDR2 SNEGSKA (reference sequence). V lost 0 bases and J lost 0; bases outside the gene matches: 4. CDR3 protein: CSARDQRGSSYNEQFF. The CDR3 DNA reads TGCAGTGCTAGAGACCAGCGGGGGAGCTCCTACAATGAGCAGTTCTTC.

This clonotype turned up a few times. The rearrangement uses TRBV9 and TRBJ2-1; D might be TRBD2 (5 bases). There are 14 residues in the CDR3. The V end was cut by 6 bases, the J end by 7 bases, with 17 bases between. Germline-derived CDR1 and CDR2 are SGDLS and YYNGEE. In nucleotides, the CDR3 is TGTGCCAGCAATCGGGTGACGGGGTGGAATGAGCAGTTCTTC. It yields the protein CASNRVTGWNEQFF. The full variable domain, with the rest looked up from reference TRBV9 and TRBJ2-1, is DSGVTQTPKHLITATGQRVTLRCSPRSGDLSVYWYQQSLDQGLQFLIQYYNGEERAKGNILERFSAQQFPDLHSELNLSSLELGDSALYFCASNRVTGWNEQFFGPGTRLTVL.

This clonotype has ten or more counts. V gene TRBV7-2 combines with J gene TRBJ2-1; TRBD2 is a possible D gene (6 bases). V was pared by 5 bases and J by 6 bases, with 20 bases between. The CDR3 covers 16 residues. Germline V gene data show CDR1 as SGHTA and CDR2 as FQGNSA. CDR3 sequence: CASSRLTSITVNEQFF. CDR3 nucleotides: TGTGCCAGCAGCCGTTTGACTAGTATTACGGTCAATGAGCAGTTCTTC. Full variable domain (remainder filled in from reference TRBV7-2 and TRBJ2-1): GAGVSQSPSNKVTEKGKDVELRCDPISGHTALYWYRQSLGQGLEFLIYFQGNSAPDKSGLPSDRFSAERTGGSVSTLTIQRTQQEDSAVYLCASSRLTSITVNEQFFGPGTRLTVL.

This clonotype was seen many times. The chain has TRBV29-1 and TRBJ1-2; no definite D call. From germline, CDR1 is SQVTM and CDR2 ANQGSEA. V was cut by 6 bases and J by 13 bases, with 18 bases left in between. This CDR3 has 11 amino acids. CDR3 coding DNA: TGCAGCGTAGACCGCGGGGAGGGTCCCACCTTC. This encodes CSVDRGEGPTF.

This clonotype was counted many times. V gene TRBV20-1 combines with J gene TRBJ1-5, with a tentative D call TRBD1 (5 bases). V lost 5 bases and J lost 3, with 11 bases in between. This CDR3 contains 13 residues. Looked up from germline, CDR1 is DFQATT and CDR2 is SNEGSKA (reference sequence). The CDR3 nucleotides are TGCAGTGCTGGGGACGGAGACAATCAGCCCCAGCATTTT. Residues: CSAGDGDNQPQHF.